Following are 3 T cell receptor beta chains from one sample sequenced in a study of T cell responses to AZD1222 COVID-19 vaccine. Repertoires were generated with immunoSEQ multiplex PCR, while TCRdb's copy carries only in-frame clones and drops some. Here the sample spans 180,000 or so clones, around 90% being singletons. The starting material was peripheral blood, obtained on day 0 of AZD1222 vaccination. The receptors derive from an adult in good health.

The CDR3 sequence is CASIRRSGTYGYTF. CDR3 nucleotides: TGTGCCAGTATTCGCCGCTCGGGGACGTATGGCTACACCTTC. The genes are TRBV19 and TRBJ1-2, with a tentative D call TRBD1 (5 bases). CDR1 is LNHDA, CDR2 SQIVND, per germline (reference sequence). The V and J ends lost 7 bases and 5 bases respectively, with 17 bases between them. The CDR3 is 14 amino acids.

The gene calls are TRBV30 and TRBJ1-1; 9 nucleotides align to TRBD1. CDR3 length equals 13 residues. The V gene end was trimmed by 5 bases and the J gene end by 3 bases; junction bases not matched to a gene: 4. Per the germline V gene, CDR1 is GTSNPN and CDR2 is SVGIG (reference sequence). The CDR3 bases are TGTGCCTGGGAAACAGGGGGCTACACTGAAGCTTTCTTT. As protein: CAWETGGYTEAFF.

This clone was picked up one time. The chain joins TRBV11-2 to TRBJ2-7, with D uncertain. Germline CDR1 reads SGHAT; CDR2 reads FQNNGV. The CDR3 length is 16 residues. Trimming took off 5 bases at V and 0 bases at J, with 17 bases between the two ends. This chain's CDR3 is CASSPLLTKASYEQYF. The CDR3 bases are TGTGCCAGCAGCCCACTGCTAACGAAGGCCTCCTACGAGCAGTACTTC.